A selection of T cell receptor beta chains follows, all from one sample in a study of cytomegalovirus exposure and HLA in healthy donors. Sequencing was performed with immunoSEQ multiplex PCR; in TCRdb, only in-frame clones are kept and a portion is missing. Here the sample spans about 100,000 clones, roughly 94% being singletons. The sequencing sample was made of PBMCs. These receptors were collected from a woman aged 18-35 years in good health and CMV-seronegative. Each CDR3 is given with its conserved first and last residue. The D gene is left open where the match is weak. Part of the rows lack a size; the others show once, few, many or a class for expanded clones.

>TRBV9|.|.|TRBJ1-1
CASSVYEMNTEAFF
TGTGCCAGCAGCGTCTATGAAATGAACACTGAAGCTTTCTTT
>TRBV13|.|.|TRBJ2-5
CASSSGETQYF
TGTGCCAGCAGCTCGGGAGAGACCCAGTACTTC
>TRBV19|TRBD2|.|TRBJ2-7
CASSISSGDSYEQYF
TGTGCCAGTAGTATTTCCAGCGGGGACTCCTACGAGCAGTACTTC
>TRBV5-1|.|.|TRBJ2-1
CASTTSPNSYNEQFF
TGCGCCAGCACCACTAGTCCCAACTCCTACAATGAGCAGTTCTTC
>TRBV19|.|many|TRBJ2-7
CASSSPGGNRDEQYF
TGTGCCAGTAGTAGCCCGGGCGGGAATCGGGACGAGCAGTACTTC
>TRBV7-7|TRBD1|.|TRBJ2-3
CASSLAQVVGTGGTDTQYF
TGTGCTAGCAGCTTAGCGCAAGTAGTCGGGACAGGGGGCACAGATACGCAGTATTTT
>TRBV4-3|.|.|TRBJ2-1
CASSQDRVDEQFF
TGCGCCAGCAGCCAAGATCGGGTGGATGAGCAGTTCTTC
>TRBV9|TRBD2|.|TRBJ2-1
CASSSSGEKYNEQFF
TGTGCCAGCAGCTCCAGCGGGGAAAAATACAATGAGCAGTTCTTC
>TRBV5-1|TRBD2|.|TRBJ2-5
CASSWGGVEETQYF
TGCGCCAGCAGCTGGGGGGGAGTCGAAGAGACCCAGTACTTC
>TRBV4-1|.|.|TRBJ2-1
CASSLPRPNEQFF
TGCGCCAGCAGTCTGCCTAGGCCCAATGAGCAGTTCTTC
>TRBV19|.|.|TRBJ1-1
CASSNLPRGTEAFF
TGTGCCAGTAGTAACCTCCCACGGGGCACTGAAGCTTTCTTT
>TRBV6-5|.|.|TRBJ2-7
CASSYSPPASYVEQYF
TGTGCCAGCAGTTACTCACCCCCTGCGTCATATGTCGAGCAGTACTTC
>TRBV6-4|.|.|TRBJ1-4
CASSAQGGNEKLFF
TGTGCCAGCAGTGCACAGGGTGGTAATGAAAAACTGTTTTTT
>TRBV2|TRBD2|.|TRBJ2-5
CASRAGTSDQETQYF
TGTGCCAGCAGGGCCGGGACTAGCGACCAAGAGACCCAGTACTTC
>TRBV9|TRBD1|.|TRBJ2-1
CASSVESRDRGSGEQFF
TGTGCCAGCAGCGTAGAGTCAAGGGACAGGGGCTCCGGGGAGCAGTTCTTC
>TRBV14|.|.|TRBJ1-3
CASRQAGNTIYF
TGTGCCAGCAGGCAGGCGGGAAACACCATATATTTT
>TRBV7-2|TRBD1|.|TRBJ1-1
CASSLALDRGHTEAFF
TGTGCCAGCAGCTTAGCATTGGACAGGGGGCACACTGAAGCTTTCTTT
>TRBV19|TRBD1|.|TRBJ1-5
CASNRGLGSNQPQHF
TGTGCCAGTAACAGGGGTCTCGGGAGCAATCAGCCCCAGCATTTT
>TRBV6-5|TRBD2|.|TRBJ2-1
CASSSVAGGQDEQFF
TGTGCCAGCAGTTCTGTAGCGGGAGGGCAGGATGAGCAGTTCTTC
>TRBV5-4|.|.|TRBJ2-1
CASSLRGIYNEQFF
TGTGCCAGCAGCCTCCGGGGTATTTACAATGAGCAGTTCTTC
>TRBV6-1|TRBD1|.|TRBJ2-7
CAMRQGAAYEQYF
TGTGCCATGAGACAGGGGGCCGCCTACGAGCAGTACTTC
>TRBV5-8|TRBD1|.|TRBJ2-7
CASSLTTGSGHEQYF
TGTGCCAGCAGCTTGACGACAGGGTCTGGCCACGAGCAGTACTTC
>TRBV30|TRBD1|.|TRBJ1-1
CAWSDRGLGGAFF
TGTGCCTGGAGTGACAGGGGGCTAGGTGGGGCTTTCTTT
>TRBV5-1|.|.|TRBJ2-5
CASSLEPGRGRETQYF
TGCGCCAGCAGCTTGGAACCGGGACGGGGGAGAGAGACCCAGTACTTC
>TRBV7-8|.|.|TRBJ2-7
CASSLTDLGNEQYF
TGTGCCAGCAGCTTAACGGATCTAGGCAACGAGCAGTACTTC
>TRBV4-2|TRBD2|.|TRBJ2-1
CASGWTGGSGGLNEQFF
TGTGCCAGCGGGTGGACTGGTGGTAGCGGGGGGCTCAATGAGCAGTTCTTC
>TRBV2|TRBD2|.|TRBJ2-1
CASSEGAGGLNNEQFF
TGTGCCAGCAGTGAGGGTGCGGGGGGGCTCAACAATGAGCAGTTCTTC
>TRBV27|TRBD2|.|TRBJ2-1
CASSNLAANYNEQFF
TGTGCCAGCAGTAATCTAGCGGCGAATTACAATGAGCAGTTCTTC
>TRBV4-1|.|.|TRBJ2-5
CASSQDLWRGETQYF
TGCGCCAGCAGCCAAGATCTCTGGCGGGGTGAGACCCAGTACTTC
>TRBV19|.|.|TRBJ2-1
CASSIRQDSYNEQFF
TGTGCCAGTAGTATCCGGCAGGATTCCTACAATGAGCAGTTCTTC
>TRBV6-6|TRBD2|once|TRBJ2-5
CASTPMTSGGKETQYF
TGTGCCAGCACCCCGATGACTAGCGGGGGAAAAGAGACCCAGTACTTC
>TRBV5-6|.|.|TRBJ1-2
CASSPGLLLTYGYTF
TGTGCCAGCAGCCCGGGACTTCTGCTAACCTATGGCTACACCTTC
>TRBV5-6|TRBD2|once|TRBJ2-5
CASSRRLAGRQETQYF
TGTGCCAGCAGCCGAAGGCTAGCGGGCCGCCAAGAGACCCAGTACTTC
>TRBV7-9|TRBD1|.|TRBJ1-5
CASSATGQPNQPQHF
TGTGCCAGCAGCGCTACGGGACAGCCCAATCAGCCCCAGCATTTT
>TRBV6-5|TRBD2|.|TRBJ2-1
CASSSGLGGSDEQFF
TGTGCCAGCAGTTCGGGACTAGGTGGGTCGGATGAGCAGTTCTTC
>TRBV6-4|TRBD2|.|TRBJ2-1
CASSESASGGLGEQFF
TGTGCCAGCAGTGAGTCGGCAAGCGGGGGCCTTGGCGAGCAGTTCTTC
>TRBV27|TRBD1|once|TRBJ1-2
CASSPRGQGQGPLSGYTF
TGTGCCAGCAGCCCCCGGGGTCAAGGACAGGGTCCCCTTTCTGGCTACACCTTC
>TRBV7-9|TRBD1|.|TRBJ1-1
CASTPPRDRGHVGTEAFF
TGTGCCAGCACCCCCCCCCGGGACAGGGGGCATGTCGGCACTGAAGCTTTCTTT
>TRBV30|.|once|TRBJ1-1
CAWTGSTNTEAFF
TGTGCCTGGACAGGGTCTACGAACACTGAAGCTTTCTTT
>TRBV2|.|.|TRBJ1-5
CASSEVEMIQPQHF
TGTGCCAGCAGTGAAGTAGAGATGATACAGCCCCAGCATTTT
>TRBV2|.|once|TRBJ2-3
CASSSDGGRGDTQYF
TGTGCCAGCAGTTCAGACGGGGGGCGAGGAGATACGCAGTATTTT
>TRBV28|TRBD1|.|TRBJ2-2
CATWQGETGELFF
TGTGCCACCTGGCAGGGGGAGACCGGGGAGCTGTTTTTT
>TRBV5-1|TRBD1|.|TRBJ2-1
CASSPATGGSYNEQFF
TGCGCCAGCAGCCCGGCGACAGGGGGGTCCTACAATGAGCAGTTCTTC
>TRBV19|.|.|TRBJ1-3
CASSTTGTGNTIYF
TGTGCCAGTAGTACCACAGGGACCGGAAACACCATATATTTT
>TRBV9|TRBD1|once|TRBJ1-1
CASRGQGVEAFF
TGTGCCAGCAGGGGACAGGGTGTCGAAGCTTTCTTT
>TRBV27|.|.|TRBJ2-1
CASSFRSGSYNEQFF
TGTGCCAGCAGTTTCAGGAGCGGGTCGTACAATGAGCAGTTCTTC
>TRBV4-1|TRBD1|once|TRBJ2-1
CASSQGTGAYNEQFF
TGCGCCAGCAGCCAAGGGACAGGGGCTTACAATGAGCAGTTCTTC